The source of this TCR beta chain is a study of blood T cell repertoires in COVID-19. Across the study: Italy, Spain and the United States were the sources of the convalescent and acute COVID-19 samples.

The CDR3 extends over 16 amino acids. Germline V gene sequence: CDR1 SGHRS, CDR2 YFSETQ. Trimming cost V 0 bases and J 4 bases; bases outside gene matches: 9. How the authors handled the data: Reference gene primer amplification in the assay estimated nucleated cell counts. Sequencing was performed with immunoSEQ multiplex PCR; in TCRdb, only in-frame clones are kept and a portion is missing. Clone size and V and J calls were adopted from that table, with D and trimming inferred from the DNA. The sample carries about 280,000 clones, roughly 85% recorded once. The V call is TRBV5-1, the J call TRBJ1-2; TRBD1 aligns across 7 bases. This clonotype was obtained from a woman in her forties or fifties who had recovered from COVID-19. Sequences were obtained from PBMCs or T cells enriched from blood (not recorded which). The CDR3 DNA follows: TGCGCCAGCAGCTTGGACAGGGGCGATTCCCTCTATGGCTACACCTTC. Protein sequence: CASSLDRGDSLYGYTF.